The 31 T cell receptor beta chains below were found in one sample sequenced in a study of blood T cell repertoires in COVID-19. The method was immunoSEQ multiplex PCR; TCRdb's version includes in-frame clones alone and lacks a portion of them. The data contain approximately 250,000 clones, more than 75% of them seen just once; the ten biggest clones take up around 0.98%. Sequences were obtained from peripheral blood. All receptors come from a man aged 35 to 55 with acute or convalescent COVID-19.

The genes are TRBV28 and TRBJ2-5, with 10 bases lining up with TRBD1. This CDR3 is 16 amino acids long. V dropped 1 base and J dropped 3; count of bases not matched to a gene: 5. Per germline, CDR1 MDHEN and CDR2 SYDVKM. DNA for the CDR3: TGTGCCAGCAGTTTATCCTCCGGGACAGGGGAAGAGACCCAGTACTTC. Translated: CASSLSSGTGEETQYF.

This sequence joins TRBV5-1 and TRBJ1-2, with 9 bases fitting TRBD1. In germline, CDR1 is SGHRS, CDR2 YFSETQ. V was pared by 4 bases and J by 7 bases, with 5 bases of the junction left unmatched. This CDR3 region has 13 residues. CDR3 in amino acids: CASSQGTGSGYTF. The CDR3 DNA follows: TGCGCCAGCAGCCAGGGGACAGGGTCTGGCTACACCTTC.

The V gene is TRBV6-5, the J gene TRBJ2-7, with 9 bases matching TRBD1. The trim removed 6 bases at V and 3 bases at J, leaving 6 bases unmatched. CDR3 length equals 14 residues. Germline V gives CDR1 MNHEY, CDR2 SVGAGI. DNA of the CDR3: TGTGCCAGCAGGCCGGGACAGGGTTTCTACGAGCAGTACTTC. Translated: CASRPGQGFYEQYF.

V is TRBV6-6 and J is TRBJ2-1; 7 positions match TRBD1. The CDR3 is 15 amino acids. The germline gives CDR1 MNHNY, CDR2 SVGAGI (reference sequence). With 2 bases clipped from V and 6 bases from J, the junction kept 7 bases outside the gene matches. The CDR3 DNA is TGTGCCAGCAGTTACCCCGACAGGGTAAGCAATGAGCAGTTCTTC. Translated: CASSYPDRVSNEQFF.

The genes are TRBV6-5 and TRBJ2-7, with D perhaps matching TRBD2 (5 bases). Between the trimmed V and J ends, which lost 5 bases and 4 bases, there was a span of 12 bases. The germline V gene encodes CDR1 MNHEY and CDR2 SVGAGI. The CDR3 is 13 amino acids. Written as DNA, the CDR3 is TGTGCCAGCAGTCTCCGACGGGGATACGAGCAGTACTTC. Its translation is CASSLRRGYEQYF.

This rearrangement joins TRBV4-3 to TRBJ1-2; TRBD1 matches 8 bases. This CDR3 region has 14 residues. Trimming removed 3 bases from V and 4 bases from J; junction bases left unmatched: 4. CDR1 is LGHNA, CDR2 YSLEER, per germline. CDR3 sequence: CASSQLTGGYGYTF. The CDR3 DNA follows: TGCGCCAGCAGCCAGTTAACAGGGGGCTATGGCTACACCTTC.

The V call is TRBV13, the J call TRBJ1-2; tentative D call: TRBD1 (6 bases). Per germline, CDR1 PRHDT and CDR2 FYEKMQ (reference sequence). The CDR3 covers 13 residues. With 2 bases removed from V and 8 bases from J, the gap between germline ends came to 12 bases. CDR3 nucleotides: TGTGCCAGCAGCTTATTTGTAGGGGGAGGCTACACCTTC. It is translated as CASSLFVGGGYTF.

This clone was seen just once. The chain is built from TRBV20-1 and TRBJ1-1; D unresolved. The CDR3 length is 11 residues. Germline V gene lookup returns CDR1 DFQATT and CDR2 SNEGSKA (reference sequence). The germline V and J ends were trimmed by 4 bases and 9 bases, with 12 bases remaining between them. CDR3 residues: CSAMDAGKAFF. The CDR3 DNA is TGCAGTGCTATGGACGCGGGAAAAGCTTTCTTT.

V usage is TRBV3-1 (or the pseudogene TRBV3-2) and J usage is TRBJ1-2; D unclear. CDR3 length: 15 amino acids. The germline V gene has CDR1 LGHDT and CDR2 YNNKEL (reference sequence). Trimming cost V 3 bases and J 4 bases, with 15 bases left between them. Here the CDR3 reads CASSHSVGGGYGYTF. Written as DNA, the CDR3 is TGTGCCAGCAGCCATTCTGTTGGAGGAGGCTATGGCTACACCTTC.

CDR3 bases: TGTGCCAGCAGCGTAGGGGCGGGGGGGTCAGAGACCCAGTACTTC. Its protein product is CASSVGAGGSETQYF. The V call is TRBV9, the J call TRBJ2-5; TRBD2 aligns across 9 bases. The CDR3 length is 15 residues. The V segment lost 0 bases and the J segment 4 bases; nucleotides outside the gene matches: 4. The germline CDR1 and CDR2 sequences are SGDLS and YYNGEE.

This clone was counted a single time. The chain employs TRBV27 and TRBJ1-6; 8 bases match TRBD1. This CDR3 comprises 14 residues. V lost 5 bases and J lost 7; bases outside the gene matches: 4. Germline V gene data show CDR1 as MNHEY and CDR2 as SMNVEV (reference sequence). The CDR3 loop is CASSMDRVNSPLHF. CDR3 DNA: TGTGCCAGCAGTATGGACAGGGTAAATTCACCCCTCCACTTT.

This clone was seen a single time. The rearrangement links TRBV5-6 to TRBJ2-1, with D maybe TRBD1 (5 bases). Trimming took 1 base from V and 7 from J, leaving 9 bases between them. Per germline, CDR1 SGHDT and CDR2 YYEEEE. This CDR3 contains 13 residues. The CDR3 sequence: CASSLRQNNEQFF. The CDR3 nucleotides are TGTGCCAGCAGCTTGAGACAGAATAATGAGCAGTTCTTC.

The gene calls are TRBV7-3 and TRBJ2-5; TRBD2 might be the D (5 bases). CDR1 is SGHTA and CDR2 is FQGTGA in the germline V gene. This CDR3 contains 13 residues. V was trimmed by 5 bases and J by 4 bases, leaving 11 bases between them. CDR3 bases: TGTGCCAGCAGCCCGACACGGGGAGAGACCCAGTACTTC. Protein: CASSPTRGETQYF.

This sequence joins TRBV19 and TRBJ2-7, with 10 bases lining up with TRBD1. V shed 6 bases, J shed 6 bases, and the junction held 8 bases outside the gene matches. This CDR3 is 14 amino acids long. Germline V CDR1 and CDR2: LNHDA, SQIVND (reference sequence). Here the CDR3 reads CASRIQTGGFEQYF. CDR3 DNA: TGTGCCAGTAGGATCCAGACAGGGGGCTTCGAGCAGTACTTC.

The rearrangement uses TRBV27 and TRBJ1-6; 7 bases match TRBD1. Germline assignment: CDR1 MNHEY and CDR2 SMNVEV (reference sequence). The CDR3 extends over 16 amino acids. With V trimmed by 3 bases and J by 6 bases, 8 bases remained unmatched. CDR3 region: CASSFGDRVFNSPLHF. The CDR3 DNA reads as TGTGCCAGCAGTTTCGGTGACAGGGTTTTTAATTCACCCCTCCACTTT.

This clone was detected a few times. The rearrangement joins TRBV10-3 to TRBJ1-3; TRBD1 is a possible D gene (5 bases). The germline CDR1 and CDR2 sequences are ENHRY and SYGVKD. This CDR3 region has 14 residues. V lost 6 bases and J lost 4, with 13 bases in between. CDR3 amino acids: CAIRSGKSGNTIYF. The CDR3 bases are TGTGCCATCAGGTCAGGGAAATCCGGAAACACCATATATTTT.

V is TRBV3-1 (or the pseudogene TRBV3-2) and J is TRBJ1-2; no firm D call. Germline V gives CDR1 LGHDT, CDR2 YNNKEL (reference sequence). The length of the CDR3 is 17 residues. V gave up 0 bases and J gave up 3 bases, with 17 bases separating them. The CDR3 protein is CASSQDRHPRQDYGYTF. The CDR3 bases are TGTGCCAGCAGCCAAGATAGGCACCCAAGACAAGACTATGGCTACACCTTC.

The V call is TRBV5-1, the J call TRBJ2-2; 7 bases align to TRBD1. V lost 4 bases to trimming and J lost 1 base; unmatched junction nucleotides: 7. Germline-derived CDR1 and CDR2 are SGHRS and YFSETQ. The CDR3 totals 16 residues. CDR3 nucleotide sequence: TGCGCCAGCAGCCTCCGGGACAGAAAGAACACCGGGGAGCTGTTTTTT. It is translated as CASSLRDRKNTGELFF.

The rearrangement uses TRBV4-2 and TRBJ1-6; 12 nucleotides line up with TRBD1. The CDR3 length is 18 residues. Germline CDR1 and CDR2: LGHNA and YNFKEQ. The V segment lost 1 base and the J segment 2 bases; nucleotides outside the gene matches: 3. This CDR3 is CASSQVGQGATYNSPLHF. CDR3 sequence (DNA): TGTGCCAGCAGCCAAGTGGGACAGGGGGCCACCTATAATTCACCCCTCCACTTT.

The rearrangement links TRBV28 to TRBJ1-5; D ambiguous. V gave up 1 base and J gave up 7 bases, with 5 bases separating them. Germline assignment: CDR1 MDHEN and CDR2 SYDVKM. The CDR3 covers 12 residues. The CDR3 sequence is CASSLLRQPQHF. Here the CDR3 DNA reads TGTGCCAGCAGTTTATTGCGACAGCCCCAGCATTTT.

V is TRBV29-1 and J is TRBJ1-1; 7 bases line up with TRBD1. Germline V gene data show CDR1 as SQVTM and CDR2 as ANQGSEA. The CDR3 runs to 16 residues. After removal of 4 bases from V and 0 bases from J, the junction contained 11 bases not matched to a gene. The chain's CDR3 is CSVGPGQSPLNTEAFF. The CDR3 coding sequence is TGCAGCGTTGGCCCGGGACAGTCCCCCTTGAACACTGAAGCTTTCTTT. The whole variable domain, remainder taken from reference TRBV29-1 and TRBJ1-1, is SAVISQKPSRDICQRGTSLTIQCQVDSQVTMMFWYRQQPGQSLTLIATANQGSEATYESGFVIDKFPISRPNLTFSTLTVSNMSPEDSSIYLCSVGPGQSPLNTEAFFGQGTRLTVV.

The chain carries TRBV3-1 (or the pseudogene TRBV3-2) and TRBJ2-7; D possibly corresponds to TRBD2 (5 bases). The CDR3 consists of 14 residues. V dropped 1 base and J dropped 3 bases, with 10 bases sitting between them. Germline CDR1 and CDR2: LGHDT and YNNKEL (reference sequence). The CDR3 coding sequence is TGTGCCAGCAGCCAAGTTAGAGGGCGCTACGAGCAGTACTTC. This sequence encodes CASSQVRGRYEQYF.

The CDR3 is CASSGQSSNQPQHF. The CDR3 DNA sequence: TGTGCCAGCAGTGGACAGTCTAGCAATCAGCCCCAGCATTTT. This rearrangement joins TRBV2 to TRBJ1-5, with D tentatively TRBD1 (5 bases). V was clipped by 4 bases and J by 0 bases, with 7 bases between them. Germline loops: CDR1 SNHLY, CDR2 FYNNEI. CDR3 length equals 14 residues.

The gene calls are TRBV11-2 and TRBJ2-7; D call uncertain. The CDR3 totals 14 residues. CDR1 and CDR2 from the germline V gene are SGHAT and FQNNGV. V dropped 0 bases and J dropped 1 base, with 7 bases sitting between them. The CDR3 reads CASSLEHVSYEQYF. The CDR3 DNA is TGTGCCAGCAGCTTAGAACATGTTTCCTACGAGCAGTACTTC.

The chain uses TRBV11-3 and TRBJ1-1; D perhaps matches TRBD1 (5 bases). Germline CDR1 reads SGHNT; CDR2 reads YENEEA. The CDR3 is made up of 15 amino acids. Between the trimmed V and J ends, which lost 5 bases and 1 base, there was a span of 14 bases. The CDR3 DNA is TGTGCCAGCAGCCCCGGGGGTCGGGGGAACACTGAAGCTTTCTTT. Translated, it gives CASSPGGRGNTEAFF.

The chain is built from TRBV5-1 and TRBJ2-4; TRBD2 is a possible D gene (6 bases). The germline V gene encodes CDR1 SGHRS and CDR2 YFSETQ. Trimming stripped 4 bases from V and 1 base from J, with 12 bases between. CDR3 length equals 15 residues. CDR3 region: CASSPLAGAKNIQYF. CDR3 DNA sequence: TGCGCCAGCAGCCCTCTTGCGGGGGCCAAAAACATTCAGTACTTC.

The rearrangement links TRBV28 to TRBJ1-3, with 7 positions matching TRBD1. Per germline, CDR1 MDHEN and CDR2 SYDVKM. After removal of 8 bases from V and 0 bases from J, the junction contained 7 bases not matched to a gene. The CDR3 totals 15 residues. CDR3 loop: CASGTVLVSGNTIYF. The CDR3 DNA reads TGTGCCAGCGGGACAGTCCTCGTCTCTGGAAACACCATATATTTT.

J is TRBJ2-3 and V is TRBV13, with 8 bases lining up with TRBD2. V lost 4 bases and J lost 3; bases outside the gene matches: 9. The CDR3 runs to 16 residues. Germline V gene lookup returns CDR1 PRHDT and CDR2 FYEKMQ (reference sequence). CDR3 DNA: TGTGCCAGCAGCTACTCCGGGACTAGGGTGACAGATACGCAGTATTTT. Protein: CASSYSGTRVTDTQYF.

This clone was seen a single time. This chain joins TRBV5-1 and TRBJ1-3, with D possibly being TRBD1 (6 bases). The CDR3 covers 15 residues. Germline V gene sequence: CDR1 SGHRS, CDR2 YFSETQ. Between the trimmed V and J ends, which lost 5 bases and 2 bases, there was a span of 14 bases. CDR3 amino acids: CASRVSGDAGNTIYF. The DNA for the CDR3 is TGCGCCAGCAGGGTTTCAGGGGACGCTGGAAACACCATATATTTT. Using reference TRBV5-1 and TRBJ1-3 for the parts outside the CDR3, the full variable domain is KAGVTQTPRYLIKTRGQQVTLSCSPISGHRSVSWYQQTPGQGLQFLFEYFSETQRNKGNFPGRFSGRQFSNSRSEMNVSTLELGDSALYLCASRVSGDAGNTIYFGEGSWLTVV.

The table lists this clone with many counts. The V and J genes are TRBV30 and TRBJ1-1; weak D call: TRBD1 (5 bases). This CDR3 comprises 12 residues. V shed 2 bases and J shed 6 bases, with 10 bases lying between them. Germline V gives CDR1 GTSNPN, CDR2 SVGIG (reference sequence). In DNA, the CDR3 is TGTGCCTGGAGTCGTAGGGGCGCTGAAGCTTTCTTT. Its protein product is CAWSRRGAEAFF.

Written as DNA, the CDR3 is TGTGCCAGCACCTCCCCAAGCAATTTCAATCAGCCCCAGCATTTT. Translated: CASTSPSNFNQPQHF. The chain combines TRBV6-5 with TRBJ1-5; no clear D. The V end was cut by 7 bases, the J end by 3 bases, with 16 bases between. The CDR3 loop spans 15 amino acids. Per the germline V gene, CDR1 is MNHEY and CDR2 is SVGAGI.